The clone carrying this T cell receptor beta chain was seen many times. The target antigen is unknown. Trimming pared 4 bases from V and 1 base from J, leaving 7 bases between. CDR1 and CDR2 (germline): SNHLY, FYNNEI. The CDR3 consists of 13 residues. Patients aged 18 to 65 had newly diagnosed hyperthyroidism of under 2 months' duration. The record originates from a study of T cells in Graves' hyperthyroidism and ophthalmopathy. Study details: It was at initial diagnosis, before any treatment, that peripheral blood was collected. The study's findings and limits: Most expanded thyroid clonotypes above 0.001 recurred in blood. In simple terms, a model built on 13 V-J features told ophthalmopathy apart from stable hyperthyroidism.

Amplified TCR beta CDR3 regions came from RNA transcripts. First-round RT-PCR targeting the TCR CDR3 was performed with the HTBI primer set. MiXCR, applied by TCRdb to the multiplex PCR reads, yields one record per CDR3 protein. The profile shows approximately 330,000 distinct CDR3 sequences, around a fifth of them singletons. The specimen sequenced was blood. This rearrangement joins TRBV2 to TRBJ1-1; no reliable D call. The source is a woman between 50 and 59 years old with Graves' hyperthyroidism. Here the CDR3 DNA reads TGTGCCAGCAGTGGCGACGGGAACACTGAAGCTTTCTTT. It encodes CASSGDGNTEAFF.